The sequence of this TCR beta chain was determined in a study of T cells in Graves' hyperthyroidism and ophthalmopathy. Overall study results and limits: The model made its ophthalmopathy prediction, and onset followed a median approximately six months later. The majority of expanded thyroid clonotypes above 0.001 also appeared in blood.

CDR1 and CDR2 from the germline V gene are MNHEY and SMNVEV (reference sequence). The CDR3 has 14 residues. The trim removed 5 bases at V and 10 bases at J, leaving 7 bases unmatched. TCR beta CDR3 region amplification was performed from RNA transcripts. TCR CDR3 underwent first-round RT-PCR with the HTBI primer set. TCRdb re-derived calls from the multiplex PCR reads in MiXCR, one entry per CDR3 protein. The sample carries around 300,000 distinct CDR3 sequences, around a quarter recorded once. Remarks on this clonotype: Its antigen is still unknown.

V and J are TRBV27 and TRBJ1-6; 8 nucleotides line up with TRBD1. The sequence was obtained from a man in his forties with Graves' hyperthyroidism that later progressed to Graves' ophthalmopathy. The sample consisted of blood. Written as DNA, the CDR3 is TGTGCCAGCAGTGAGGACAGGGTGAACTCACCCCTCCACTTT. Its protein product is CASSEDRVNSPLHF.